Sequencing of this TCR beta chain was carried out in a study of blood T cell repertoires in COVID-19. Whole-study context: Specimens from acute and convalescent COVID-19 originated in the United States, Italy and Spain. T cells, B-cell-depleted T cells, or PBMCs provided the cDNA or gDNA that served as material.

How the authors handled the data: Estimated nucleated cell counts came from reference gene primer amplification. The table came from immunoSEQ multiplex PCR; TCRdb's copy has only in-frame clones and leaves some out. The D gene and trimming were derived from the DNA, and the V and J assignments and clone size from that table. The sample consists of roughly 140,000 clones, 70% to 85% of them appearing once. CDR1 and CDR2 (germline): LGHDT, YNNKEL (reference sequence). This CDR3 is 16 amino acids long. Trimming left V 1 base short and J 2 bases short, with 12 bases between. What was sequenced was peripheral blood. The receptor was isolated from a man aged 60 to 75 with active or convalescent COVID-19. The chain couples TRBV3-1 (or the pseudogene TRBV3-2) to TRBJ1-3, with a tentative D call TRBD1 (6 bases). The CDR3, as DNA: TGTGCCAGCAGCCAAGGTGGTGACAGGACTGGAAACACCATATATTTT. It translates to CASSQGGDRTGNTIYF.